What follows are 32 T cell receptor beta chains derived from one specimen sequenced in a study of CD8+ T cells in alopecia areata. The treatment was: oral pan-JAK inhibitor, 5-10 mg twice daily. Sequencing used cDNA as its template, made by extracting RNA and reverse transcribing it. Produced via immunoSEQ multiplex PCR; TCRdb's table is partial and in-frame only. There are 200,000 to 250,000 clones in the sample; more than 45% occur only once, and roughly 1.4% lies in the top ten. The specimen comprised CD4+ T cells sorted from blood, sampled at week 4, from a patient treated with tofacitinib. Receptors originate from a human donor with alopecia areata.

The chain carries TRBV2 and TRBJ1-4; 7 bases are shared with TRBD1. This CDR3 is 13 amino acids long. V shed 6 bases, J shed 8 bases, and the junction held 6 bases outside the gene matches. CDR1 and CDR2 from the germline V gene are SNHLY and FYNNEI. CDR3 sequence reads: CASRAGQYEKLFF. DNA for the CDR3: TGTGCCAGCAGAGCGGGACAGTACGAAAAACTGTTTTTT. The whole variable domain, remainder taken from reference TRBV2 and TRBJ1-4, is EPEVTQTPSHQVTQMGQEVILRCVPISNHLYFYWYRQILGQKVEFLVSFYNNEISEKSEIFDDQFSVERPDGSNFTLKIRSTKLEDSAMYFCASRAGQYEKLFFGSGTQLSVL.

This clone was seen a handful of times. This chain joins TRBV7-2 and TRBJ2-3; no clear D gene. The V end was cut by 10 bases, the J end by 6 bases, with 11 bases between. Germline-derived CDR1 and CDR2 are SGHTA and FQGNSA. The CDR3 runs to 11 residues. The CDR3 DNA reads TGTGCCACTCTCAGCGCGGATACGCAGTATTTT. Its protein product is CATLSADTQYF.

This chain uses TRBV18 with TRBJ1-1; TRBD1 aligns across 7 bases. The CDR3 totals 15 residues. The V and J ends lost 5 bases and 1 base, in that order; junction bases with no gene match: 7. The V gene's germline CDR1 is KGHSH and CDR2 LQKENI. The chain's CDR3 is CASSSSGQRNTEAFF. CDR3 DNA sequence: TGTGCCAGCTCATCGTCGGGACAGAGGAACACTGAAGCTTTCTTT.

In its sample, this clone was seen once. The chain has TRBV25-1 and TRBJ1-1; 8 bases are shared with TRBD1. Germline CDR1 MGHDK, CDR2 SYGVNS. With V trimmed by 6 bases and J by 11 bases, 8 bases remained unmatched. The CDR3 runs to 12 residues. The CDR3 here is CASSSTGDEAFF. The CDR3 coding sequence is TGTGCCAGCAGCTCGACAGGGGACGAGGCTTTCTTT.

This clone was detected a few times. The V call is TRBV29-1, the J call TRBJ1-1, with D possibly matching TRBD1 (6 bases). Germline V gene lookup returns CDR1 SQVTM and CDR2 ANQGSEA. The V end lost 2 bases, the J end lost 11 bases, and 9 bases lay between the germline ends. The CDR3 sequence is 10 residues long. Written as DNA, the CDR3 is TGCAGCGTTGAACGTCAGGGGGCTTTCTTT. Amino acid sequence: CSVERQGAFF. The full variable domain, in which reference TRBV29-1 and TRBJ1-1 provide the parts outside the CDR3, is SAVISQKPSRDICQRGTSLTIQCQVDSQVTMMFWYRQQPGQSLTLIATANQGSEATYESGFVIDKFPISRPNLTFSTLTVSNMSPEDSSIYLCSVERQGAFFGQGTRLTVV.

The chain links TRBV2 to TRBJ1-6; possibly TRBD1 for D (6 bases). Germline CDR1 reads SNHLY; CDR2 reads FYNNEI. The V end lost 6 bases, the J end lost 4 bases, and 10 bases lay between the germline ends. This CDR3 region has 14 residues. The CDR3 region has the DNA TGTGCCAGCAGCGTAGGACAGTATAATTCACCCCTCCACTTT. This codes for CASSVGQYNSPLHF.

The rearrangement uses TRBV10-3 and TRBJ1-1; weak D call: TRBD1 (5 bases). The CDR3 extends over 13 amino acids. Trimming cost V 3 bases and J 2 bases, with 7 bases left between them. Germline V gene lookup returns CDR1 ENHRY and CDR2 SYGVKD. CDR3 sequence reads: CAISEGANTEAFF. In DNA, the CDR3 is TGTGCCATCAGTGAAGGGGCCAACACTGAAGCTTTCTTT.

The V and J genes are TRBV4-3 and TRBJ1-2; 9 nucleotides align to TRBD1. This CDR3 spans 17 amino acids. V was pared by 0 bases and J by 0 bases, with 5 bases of the junction left unmatched. The germline CDR1 and CDR2 sequences are LGHNA and YSLEER. The CDR3: CASSQDRDRVANYGYTF. The DNA for the CDR3 is TGCGCCAGCAGCCAAGATAGGGACAGGGTAGCTAACTATGGCTACACCTTC.

The genes are TRBV7-2 and TRBJ2-7; weak D call: TRBD1 (6 bases). This CDR3 comprises 14 residues. CDR1 is SGHTA, CDR2 FQGNSA, per germline. V was trimmed by 2 bases and J by 6 bases, leaving 14 bases between them. The chain's CDR3 is CASSLTGTSSEQYF. Written as DNA, the CDR3 is TGTGCCAGCAGCTTAACCGGGACATCTTCCGAGCAGTACTTC. Looking up the rest from reference TRBV7-2 and TRBJ2-7 gives the full variable domain: GAGVSQSPSNKVTEKGKDVELRCDPISGHTALYWYRQSLGQGLEFLIYFQGNSAPDKSGLPSDRFSAERTGGSVSTLTIQRTQQEDSAVYLCASSLTGTSSEQYFGPGTRLTVT.

This clone was counted only a few times. The chain recombines TRBV5-1 with TRBJ1-2; maybe TRBD1 (5 bases). From germline, CDR1 is SGHRS and CDR2 YFSETQ. The CDR3 is 16 residues long. Trimming shortened V by 0 bases and J by 2 bases, and 14 bases separated the two germline ends. CDR3 residues: CASSLGDRTTNYGYTF. CDR3 sequence (DNA): TGCGCCAGCAGCTTGGGGGACCGAACTACAAACTATGGCTACACCTTC.

This clone occurred a few times. This rearrangement joins TRBV29-1 to TRBJ1-1; D gene unclear. CDR1 and CDR2 from the germline V gene are SQVTM and ANQGSEA. This CDR3 is built from 12 residues. V lost 7 bases and J 2 bases, leaving 11 bases between the germline ends. The CDR3 region is CSARAVNTEAFF. The DNA of the CDR3 is TGCAGCGCTAGGGCAGTTAACACTGAAGCTTTCTTT. The full variable domain, completed using reference TRBV29-1 and TRBJ1-1, is SAVISQKPSRDICQRGTSLTIQCQVDSQVTMMFWYRQQPGQSLTLIATANQGSEATYESGFVIDKFPISRPNLTFSTLTVSNMSPEDSSIYLCSARAVNTEAFFGQGTRLTVV.

V gene TRBV5-1 combines with J gene TRBJ2-7; TRBD1 matches at 8 bases. With V trimmed by 4 bases and J by 3 bases, 6 bases remained unmatched. Germline assignment: CDR1 SGHRS and CDR2 YFSETQ. This CDR3 is built from 14 residues. The CDR3 DNA follows: TGCGCCAGCAGCACACAGGGGGTGAACTACGAGCAGTACTTC. It translates to CASSTQGVNYEQYF. Based on the CDR3 plus reference TRBV5-1 and TRBJ2-7, the full variable domain is KAGVTQTPRYLIKTRGQQVTLSCSPISGHRSVSWYQQTPGQGLQFLFEYFSETQRNKGNFPGRFSGRQFSNSRSEMNVSTLELGDSALYLCASSTQGVNYEQYFGPGTRLTVT.

The V call is TRBV7-2, the J call TRBJ2-7; TRBD2 agrees at 9 bases. CDR3 length: 13 amino acids. V trimming: 5 bases; J trimming: 2 bases; junction bases outside the gene matches: 1. In germline, CDR1 is SGHTA, CDR2 FQGNSA. For the CDR3, the DNA is TGTGCCAGCAGCCCTAGCGGGACCTACGAGCAGTACTTC. Amino acids: CASSPSGTYEQYF. Looking up the rest from reference TRBV7-2 and TRBJ2-7 gives the full variable domain: GAGVSQSPSNKVTEKGKDVELRCDPISGHTALYWYRQSLGQGLEFLIYFQGNSAPDKSGLPSDRFSAERTGGSVSTLTIQRTQQEDSAVYLCASSPSGTYEQYFGPGTRLTVT.

The rearrangement joins TRBV15 to TRBJ1-1; no clear D gene. From germline, CDR1 is LNHNV and CDR2 YYDKDF (reference sequence). Deletions cut 5 bases from V and 1 base from J, with 11 bases between. This CDR3 contains 14 residues. CDR3: CATSVQQQNTEAFF. CDR3 sequence (DNA): TGTGCCACCAGCGTACAACAACAGAACACTGAAGCTTTCTTT.

Only a few counts were recorded for this clone. The chain joins TRBV29-1 to TRBJ2-7; 10 nucleotides align to TRBD1. The CDR3 is made up of 13 amino acids. The germline CDR1 and CDR2 sequences are SQVTM and ANQGSEA. The V segment lost 6 bases and the J segment 2 bases; nucleotides outside the gene matches: 4. CDR3 sequence reads: CSVAGQGAYEQYF. The CDR3 coding sequence is TGCAGCGTCGCCGGACAGGGGGCCTACGAGCAGTACTTC.

V usage is TRBV7-2 and J usage is TRBJ2-5; D may be TRBD1 (5 bases). The CDR3 consists of 13 residues. V lost 5 bases and J 0 bases, leaving 7 bases between the germline ends. The V gene's germline CDR1 is SGHTA and CDR2 FQGNSA. This CDR3 is CASSRQHQETQYF. The CDR3 region has the DNA TGTGCCAGCAGCCGACAGCACCAAGAGACCCAGTACTTC.

CDR3 loop: CSFTHPVGAFF. In DNA, the CDR3 is TGCAGCTTTACACATCCAGTGGGAGCTTTCTTT. This chain uses TRBV29-1 with TRBJ1-1; D ambiguous. Trimming removed 8 bases from V and 10 bases from J, with 17 bases in between. Germline V gene sequence: CDR1 SQVTM, CDR2 ANQGSEA. The CDR3 consists of 11 residues.

V and J are TRBV9 and TRBJ2-1; 11 positions agree with TRBD2. CDR3 length: 16 residues. V lost 0 bases to trimming and J lost 6 bases; unmatched junction nucleotides: 5. Germline V CDR1 and CDR2: SGDLS, YYNGEE. The CDR3 DNA follows: TGTGCCAGCAGCGTAGCAACTAGCGGGGGCCTCAATGAGCAGTTCTTC. Amino acids: CASSVATSGGLNEQFF. The whole variable domain, remainder taken from reference TRBV9 and TRBJ2-1, is DSGVTQTPKHLITATGQRVTLRCSPRSGDLSVYWYQQSLDQGLQFLIQYYNGEERAKGNILERFSAQQFPDLHSELNLSSLELGDSALYFCASSVATSGGLNEQFFGPGTRLTVL.

A few counts support this clone. This chain connects TRBV12-5 to TRBJ2-3, with D maybe TRBD1 (5 bases). From germline, CDR1 is LGHNT and CDR2 FRNRAP. V lost 0 bases and J 5 bases, leaving 9 bases between the germline ends. The CDR3 is made up of 14 amino acids. CDR3 region: CASGLVGRGDTQYF. The CDR3 DNA follows: TGTGCTAGTGGTTTGGTGGGTAGGGGAGATACGCAGTATTTT.

The sample holds many counts of this clone. The genes are TRBV9 and TRBJ1-2, with 8 bases identical to TRBD1. Per the germline V gene, CDR1 is SGDLS and CDR2 is YYNGEE. The ends lost 3 bases at V and 10 bases at J; junction bases unmatched: 8. The CDR3 is 13 residues long. CDR3 DNA sequence: TGTGCCAGCAGCGCCCGGGACAGGACCGCCTACACCTTC. It is translated as CASSARDRTAYTF.

V is TRBV29-1 and J is TRBJ1-1; D perhaps matches TRBD1 (5 bases). The CDR3 length is 13 residues. V was pared by 3 bases and J by 2 bases, with 10 bases between. The germline CDR1 and CDR2 sequences are SQVTM and ANQGSEA. The CDR3 coding sequence is TGCAGCGTTGACAAGGGACTTAACACTGAAGCTTTCTTT. This sequence encodes CSVDKGLNTEAFF.

The CDR3: CASSFRDFYTF. CDR3 nucleotides: TGTGCCAGCAGTTTCAGGGACTTCTACACCTTC. The V and J genes are TRBV28 and TRBJ1-2, with D possibly TRBD1 on 5 matching bases. The V end lost 3 bases, the J end lost 10 bases, and 9 bases lay between the germline ends. The CDR3 loop spans 11 amino acids. Germline CDR1 MDHEN, CDR2 SYDVKM.

The rearrangement uses TRBV25-1 and TRBJ2-1; D is undetermined. Germline V gene lookup returns CDR1 MGHDK and CDR2 SYGVNS. The CDR3 extends over 14 amino acids. The V gene lost 2 bases and the J gene lost 5 bases, with 10 bases spanning the gap. The CDR3: CASSETALDNEQFF. In nucleotides, the CDR3 is TGTGCCAGCAGTGAAACTGCCCTAGACAATGAGCAGTTCTTC.

The chain joins TRBV25-1 to TRBJ2-3; D is possibly TRBD1 (6 bases). Trimming removed 6 bases from V and 0 bases from J, with 13 bases in between. The germline gives CDR1 MGHDK, CDR2 SYGVNS. This CDR3 has 15 amino acids. In DNA, the CDR3 is TGTGCCAGCAGCTCCTCCGGACAGAGCACAGATACGCAGTATTTT. Translation: CASSSSGQSTDTQYF.

This clone was picked up a small number of times. This sequence joins TRBV10-3 and TRBJ1-2, with 7 bases lining up with TRBD1. V shed 6 bases, J shed 5 bases, and the junction held 12 bases outside the gene matches. In germline, CDR1 is ENHRY, CDR2 SYGVKD. There are 15 residues in the CDR3. CDR3 in amino acids: CAIRETARGTYGYTF. In nucleotides, the CDR3 is TGTGCCATCAGGGAGACAGCCAGGGGGACTTATGGCTACACCTTC.

This clone was seen repeatedly, ten times or more. This sequence joins TRBV9 and TRBJ2-3; 9 bases map to TRBD2. The CDR3 has 16 amino acids. From germline, CDR1 is SGDLS and CDR2 YYNGEE. The J segment lost 8 bases and the V segment lost 0 bases, leaving 10 bases of the junction unmatched. The CDR3 DNA reads TGTGCCAGCAGCGTAGGAGGCGGGGGGGCCACCGGTACGCAGTATTTT. This encodes CASSVGGGGATGTQYF. Looking up the rest from reference TRBV9 and TRBJ2-3 gives the full variable domain: DSGVTQTPKHLITATGQRVTLRCSPRSGDLSVYWYQQSLDQGLQFLIQYYNGEERAKGNILERFSAQQFPDLHSELNLSSLELGDSALYFCASSVGGGGATGTQYFGPGTRLTVL.

The chain carries TRBV7-2 and TRBJ1-1; D is undetermined. Looked up from germline, CDR1 is SGHTA and CDR2 is FQGNSA. This CDR3 comprises 11 residues. V was clipped by 2 bases and J by 11 bases, with 9 bases between them. The CDR3 DNA is TGTGCCAGCAGCTTACGGGTTAGGGCTTTCTTT. It encodes CASSLRVRAFF.

The rearrangement joins TRBV25-1 to TRBJ1-2; D may be TRBD1 (5 bases). CDR3 size: 12 residues. Trimming removed 3 bases from V and 6 bases from J, with 8 bases in between. Germline CDR1 and CDR2: MGHDK and SYGVNS. The CDR3 loop reads CASSEGGNGYTF. In DNA form, the CDR3 reads TGTGCCAGCAGTGAGGGGGGAAATGGCTACACCTTC.

The J gene is TRBJ2-5, the V gene TRBV25-1, with D possibly being TRBD1 or TRBD2 (5 bases each). From germline, CDR1 is MGHDK and CDR2 SYGVNS. Trimming removed 6 bases from V and 5 bases from J, with 16 bases in between. The length of the CDR3 is 14 residues. CDR3 in amino acids: CASSGTVGLETQYF. The CDR3 bases are TGTGCCAGCAGCGGGACGGTGGGCCTGGAGACCCAGTACTTC.

The chain recombines TRBV5-1 with TRBJ2-3; D is undetermined. The CDR3 totals 14 residues. The V and J ends lost 1 base and 6 bases respectively, with 12 bases between them. Germline CDR1 SGHRS, CDR2 YFSETQ. As DNA, the CDR3 is TGCGCCAGCAGCTTGAAGGGTCTTCTTGATACGCAGTATTTT. Translation gives CASSLKGLLDTQYF.

This sequence joins TRBV29-1 and TRBJ1-1; no clear D gene. The germline CDR1 and CDR2 sequences are SQVTM and ANQGSEA. The V end lost 6 bases, the J end lost 5 bases, and 10 bases lay between the germline ends. The CDR3 runs to 11 residues. DNA of the CDR3: TGCAGCGTCTCCTCGGGGACTGAAGCTTTCTTT. It translates to CSVSSGTEAFF.

The genes are TRBV25-1 and TRBJ2-7; D ambiguous. This CDR3 comprises 13 residues. The germline V gene has CDR1 MGHDK and CDR2 SYGVNS. V was trimmed by 1 base and J by 3 bases, leaving 7 bases between them. The chain's CDR3 is CASSELDGYEQYF. The CDR3 DNA sequence: TGTGCCAGCAGTGAATTGGACGGCTACGAGCAGTACTTC.